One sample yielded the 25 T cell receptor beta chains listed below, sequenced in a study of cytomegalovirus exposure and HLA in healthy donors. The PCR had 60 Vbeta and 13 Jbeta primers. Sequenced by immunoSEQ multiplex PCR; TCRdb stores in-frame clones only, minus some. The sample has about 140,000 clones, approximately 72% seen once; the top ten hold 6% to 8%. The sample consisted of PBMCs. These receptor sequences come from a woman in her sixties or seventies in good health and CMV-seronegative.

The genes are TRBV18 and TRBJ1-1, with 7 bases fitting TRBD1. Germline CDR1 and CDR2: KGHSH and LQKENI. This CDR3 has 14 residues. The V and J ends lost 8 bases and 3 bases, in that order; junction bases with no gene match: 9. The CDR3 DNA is TGTGCCAGCCTACGGACAGGCCAGGACACTGAAGCTTTCTTT. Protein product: CASLRTGQDTEAFF.

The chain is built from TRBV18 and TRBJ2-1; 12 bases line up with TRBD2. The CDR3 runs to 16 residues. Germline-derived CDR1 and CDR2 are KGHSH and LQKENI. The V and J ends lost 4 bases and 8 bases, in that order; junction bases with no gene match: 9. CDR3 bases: TGTGCCAGCTCACTACTAGCGGGAGGTGACAGTCATGAGCAGTTCTTC. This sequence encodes CASSLLAGGDSHEQFF.

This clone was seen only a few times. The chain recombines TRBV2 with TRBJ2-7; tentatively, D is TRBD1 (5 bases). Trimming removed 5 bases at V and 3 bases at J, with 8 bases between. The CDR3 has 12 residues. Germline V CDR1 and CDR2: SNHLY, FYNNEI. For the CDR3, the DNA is TGTGCCAGCAGTTCCGACAGCTACGAGCAGTACTTC. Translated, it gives CASSSDSYEQYF.

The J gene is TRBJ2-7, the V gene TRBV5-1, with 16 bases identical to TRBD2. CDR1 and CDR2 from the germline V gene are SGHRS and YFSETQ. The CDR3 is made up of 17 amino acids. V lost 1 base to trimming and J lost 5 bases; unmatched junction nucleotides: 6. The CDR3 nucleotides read TGCGCCAGCAGCTTGTTGGGACTAGCGGGAGGGCCGGACGAGCAGTACTTC. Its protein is CASSLLGLAGGPDEQYF. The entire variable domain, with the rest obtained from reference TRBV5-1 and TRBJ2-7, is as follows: KAGVTQTPRYLIKTRGQQVTLSCSPISGHRSVSWYQQTPGQGLQFLFEYFSETQRNKGNFPGRFSGRQFSNSRSEMNVSTLELGDSALYLCASSLLGLAGGPDEQYFGPGTRLTVT.

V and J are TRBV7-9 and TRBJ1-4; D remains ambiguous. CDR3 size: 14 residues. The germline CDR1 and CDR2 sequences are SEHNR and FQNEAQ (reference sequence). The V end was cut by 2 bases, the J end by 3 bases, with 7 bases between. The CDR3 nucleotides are TGTGCCAGCAGCTTAAGCGGCCCTAATGAAAAACTGTTTTTT. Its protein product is CASSLSGPNEKLFF.

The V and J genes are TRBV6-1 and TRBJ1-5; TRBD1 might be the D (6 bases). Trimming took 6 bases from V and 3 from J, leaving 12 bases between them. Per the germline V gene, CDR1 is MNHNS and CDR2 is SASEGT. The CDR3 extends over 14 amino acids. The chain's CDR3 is CASSQDSFNQPQHF. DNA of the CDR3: TGTGCCAGCAGCCAGGACAGCTTCAATCAGCCCCAGCATTTT.

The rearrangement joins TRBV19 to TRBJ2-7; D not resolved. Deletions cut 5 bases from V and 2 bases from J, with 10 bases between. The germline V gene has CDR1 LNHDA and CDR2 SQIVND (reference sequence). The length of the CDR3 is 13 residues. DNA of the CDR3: TGTGCCAGTAGTTCGTCGGGTCCCTACGAGCAGTACTTC. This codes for CASSSSGPYEQYF.

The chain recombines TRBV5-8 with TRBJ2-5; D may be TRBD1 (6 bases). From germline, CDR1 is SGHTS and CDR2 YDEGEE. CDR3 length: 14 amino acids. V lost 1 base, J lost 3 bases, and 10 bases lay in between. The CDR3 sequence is CASSLSGDEETQYF. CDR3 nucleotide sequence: TGTGCCAGCAGCTTGTCAGGGGATGAAGAGACCCAGTACTTC.

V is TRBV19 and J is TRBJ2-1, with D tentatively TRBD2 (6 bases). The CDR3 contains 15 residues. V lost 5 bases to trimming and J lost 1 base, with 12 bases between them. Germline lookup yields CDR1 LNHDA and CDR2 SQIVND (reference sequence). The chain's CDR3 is CASSDGSQSYNEQFF. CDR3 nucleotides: TGTGCCAGTAGTGACGGGAGCCAGTCCTACAATGAGCAGTTCTTC.

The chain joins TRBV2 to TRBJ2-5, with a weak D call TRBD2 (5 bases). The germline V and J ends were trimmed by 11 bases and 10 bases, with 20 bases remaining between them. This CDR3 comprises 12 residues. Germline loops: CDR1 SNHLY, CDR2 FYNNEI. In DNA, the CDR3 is TGTGCCCTGGGAGTAACCAGATCGGGCCAGTACTTC. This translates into CALGVTRSGQYF.

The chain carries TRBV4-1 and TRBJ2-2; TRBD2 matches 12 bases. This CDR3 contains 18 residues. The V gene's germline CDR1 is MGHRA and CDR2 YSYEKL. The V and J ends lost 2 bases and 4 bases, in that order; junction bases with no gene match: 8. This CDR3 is CASSQRLAGGAGTGELFF. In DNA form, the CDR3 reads TGCGCCAGCAGCCAACGGCTAGCGGGGGGGGCGGGCACCGGGGAGCTGTTTTTT.

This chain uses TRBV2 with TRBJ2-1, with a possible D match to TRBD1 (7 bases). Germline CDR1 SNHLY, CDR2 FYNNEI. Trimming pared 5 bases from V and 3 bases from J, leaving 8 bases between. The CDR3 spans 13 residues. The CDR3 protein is CASSQGGYNEQFF. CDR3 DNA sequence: TGTGCCAGCAGTCAGGGGGGCTACAATGAGCAGTTCTTC.

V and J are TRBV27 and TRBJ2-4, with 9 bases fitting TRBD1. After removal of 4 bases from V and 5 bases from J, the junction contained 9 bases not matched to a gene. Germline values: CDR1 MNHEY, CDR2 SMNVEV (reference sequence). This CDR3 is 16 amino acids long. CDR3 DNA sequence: TGTGCCAGCAGTTCCGACGACAGGGGGTCCGAAAACATTCAGTACTTC. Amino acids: CASSSDDRGSENIQYF.

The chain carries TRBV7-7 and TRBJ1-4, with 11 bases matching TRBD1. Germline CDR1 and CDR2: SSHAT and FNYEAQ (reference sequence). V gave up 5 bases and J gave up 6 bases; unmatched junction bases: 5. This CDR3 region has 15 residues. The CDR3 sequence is CASSTGQGAHEKLFF. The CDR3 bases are TGTGCCAGCAGCACCGGACAGGGGGCACATGAAAAACTGTTTTTT.

CDR3 protein: CASSFYSNQPQHF. CDR3 in DNA: TGTGCCAGCAGTTTCTATAGCAATCAGCCCCAGCATTTT. V and J are TRBV28 and TRBJ1-5, with no clear D. CDR1 and CDR2 (germline): MDHEN, SYDVKM. The CDR3 extends over 13 amino acids. Trimming shortened V by 3 bases and J by 0 bases, and 3 bases separated the two germline ends.

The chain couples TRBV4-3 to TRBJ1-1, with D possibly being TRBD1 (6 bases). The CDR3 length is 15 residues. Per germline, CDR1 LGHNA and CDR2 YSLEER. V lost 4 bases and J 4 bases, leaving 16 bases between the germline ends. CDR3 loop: CASSRGFQGTTEAFF. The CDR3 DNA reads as TGCGCCAGCAGCCGCGGATTCCAGGGGACCACTGAAGCTTTCTTT.

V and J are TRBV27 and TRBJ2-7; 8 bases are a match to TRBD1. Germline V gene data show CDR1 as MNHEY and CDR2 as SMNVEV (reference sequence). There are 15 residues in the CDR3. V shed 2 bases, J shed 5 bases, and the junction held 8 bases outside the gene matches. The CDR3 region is CASSLNRDRSNEQYF. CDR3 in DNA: TGTGCCAGCAGTTTAAATCGGGACAGGAGTAACGAGCAGTACTTC.

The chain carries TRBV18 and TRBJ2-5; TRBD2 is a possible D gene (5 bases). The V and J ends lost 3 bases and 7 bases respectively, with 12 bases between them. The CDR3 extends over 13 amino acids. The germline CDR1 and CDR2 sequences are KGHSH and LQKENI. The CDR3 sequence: CASSPDPRGTQYF. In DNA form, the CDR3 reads TGTGCCAGCTCACCGGACCCTCGGGGGACCCAGTACTTC.

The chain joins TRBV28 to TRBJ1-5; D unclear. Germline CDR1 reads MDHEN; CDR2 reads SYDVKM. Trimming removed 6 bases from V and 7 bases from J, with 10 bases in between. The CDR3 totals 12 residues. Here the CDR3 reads CASSLSGQPQHF. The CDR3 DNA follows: TGTGCCAGCAGCCTCTCGGGACAGCCCCAGCATTTT.

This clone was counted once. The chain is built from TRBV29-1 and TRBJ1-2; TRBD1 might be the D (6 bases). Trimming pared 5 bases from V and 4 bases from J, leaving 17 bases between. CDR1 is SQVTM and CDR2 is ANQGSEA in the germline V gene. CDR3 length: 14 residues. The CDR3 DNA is TGCAGCGTTTACTCAGGGGCGGGGGGCTATGGCTACACCTTC. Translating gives CSVYSGAGGYGYTF.

The CDR3 loop is CASSLATRGANTEAFF. The CDR3 DNA is TGTGCCAGCAGCTTGGCCACCAGGGGCGCGAACACTGAAGCTTTCTTT. The chain links TRBV5-5 to TRBJ1-1, with D possibly being TRBD1 (6 bases). V lost 0 bases and J 1 base, leaving 13 bases between the germline ends. Germline loops: CDR1 SGHKS, CDR2 YYEKEE (reference sequence). The CDR3 is 16 amino acids.

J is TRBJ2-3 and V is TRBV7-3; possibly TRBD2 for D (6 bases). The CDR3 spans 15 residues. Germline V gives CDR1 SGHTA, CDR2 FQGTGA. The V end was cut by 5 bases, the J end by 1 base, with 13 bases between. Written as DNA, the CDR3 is TGTGCCAGCAGCCGATTGGCTAGCGGCACAGATACGCAGTATTTT. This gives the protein CASSRLASGTDTQYF.

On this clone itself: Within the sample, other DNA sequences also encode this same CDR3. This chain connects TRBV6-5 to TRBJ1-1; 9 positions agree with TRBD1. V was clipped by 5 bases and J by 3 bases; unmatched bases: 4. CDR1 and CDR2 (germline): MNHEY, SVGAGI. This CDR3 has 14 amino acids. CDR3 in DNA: TGTGCCAGCAGTCGACAGGGGGGGGACACTGAAGCTTTCTTT. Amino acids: CASSRQGGDTEAFF.

CDR3 in amino acids: CASSVGGSAGGRETQYF. CDR3 coding DNA: TGTGCCAGTAGTGTCGGGGGCTCAGCGGGGGGCCGGGAGACCCAGTACTTC. The chain couples TRBV19 to TRBJ2-5, with 9 bases identical to TRBD2. CDR3 length: 17 amino acids. CDR1 LNHDA and CDR2 SQIVND come from the germline V gene (reference sequence). V dropped 5 bases and J dropped 5; count of bases not matched to a gene: 15.

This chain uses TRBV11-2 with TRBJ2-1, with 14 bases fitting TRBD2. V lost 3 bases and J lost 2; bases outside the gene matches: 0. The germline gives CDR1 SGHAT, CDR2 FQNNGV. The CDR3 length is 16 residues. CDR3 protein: CASSLGLAGAYNEQFF. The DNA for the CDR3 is TGTGCCAGCAGCTTGGGACTAGCGGGGGCCTACAATGAGCAGTTCTTC.